A selection of T cell receptor beta chains follows, all from one sample in a study of OX40 agonist ivuxolimab in advanced cancers. Generated by immunoSEQ multiplex PCR, the TCRdb table keeps only in-frame clones and is missing some. The table records some 150,000 clones, around nine tenths of them present only once. This specimen was CD4+ or CD8+ T cells sorted from blood, taken in a trial of the OX40 agonist ivuxolimab. The origin of the receptors is an adult with an advanced solid tumor such as melanoma, head and neck, liver or kidney cancer. The CDR3 runs from the conserved cysteine through the conserved F or W. The D gene is left open where the match is weak. Clone size is not always given. Where it is, it says once, few, many or a class for expanded clones.

CDR3nt: TGTGCCAGCTCACCCCCTAGCGGGAGGGCGAATGAGCAGTTCTTC
CDR3aa: CASSPPSGRANEQFF
d_gene: TRBD2
abundance: NA
v_gene: TRBV18
j_gene: TRBJ2-1

CDR3nt: TGTGCCAGCAGTTTAGTCGAGAACACTGAAGCTTTCTTT
CDR3aa: CASSLVENTEAFF
d_gene: NA
abundance: NA
v_gene: TRBV7-2
j_gene: TRBJ1-1

CDR3nt: TGTGCCAGCAGCGGGGACAACTACAATGAGCAGTTCTTC
CDR3aa: CASSGDNYNEQFF
d_gene: NA
abundance: NA
v_gene: TRBV9
j_gene: TRBJ2-1

CDR3nt: TGTGCCAGCAGTTATTGGACGGTAAAAAGCAATCAGCCCCAGCATTTT
CDR3aa: CASSYWTVKSNQPQHF
d_gene: NA
abundance: NA
v_gene: TRBV28
j_gene: TRBJ1-5

CDR3nt: TGTGCCAGCAGCGTAGCTGAGGGGTCAATCTACGAGCAGTACTTC
CDR3aa: CASSVAEGSIYEQYF
d_gene: NA
abundance: NA
v_gene: TRBV9
j_gene: TRBJ2-7

CDR3nt: TGTGCCAGCAGATTAAACGTAGGCAATCAGCCCCAGCATTTT
CDR3aa: CASRLNVGNQPQHF
d_gene: NA
abundance: few
v_gene: TRBV2
j_gene: TRBJ1-5

CDR3nt: TGTGCCAGCAGCTCGCTGACAGCTCAAGCTAATGAAAAACTGTTTTTT
CDR3aa: CASSSLTAQANEKLFF
d_gene: NA
abundance: NA
v_gene: TRBV7-9
j_gene: TRBJ1-4

CDR3nt: TGCGCCAGCAGCCAACCGGACGGGAACACTGAAGCTTTCTTT
CDR3aa: CASSQPDGNTEAFF
d_gene: NA
abundance: few
v_gene: TRBV4-1
j_gene: TRBJ1-1

CDR3nt: TGTGCCAGCATGGCAGCCCATAACTATGGCTACACCTTC
CDR3aa: CASMAAHNYGYTF
d_gene: NA
abundance: NA
v_gene: TRBV28
j_gene: TRBJ1-2

CDR3nt: TGCGCCAGCATCGAGACTAGCGGGAGGCGCGACGGGGAGCTGTTTTTT
CDR3aa: CASIETSGRRDGELFF
d_gene: TRBD2
abundance: once
v_gene: TRBV5-1
j_gene: TRBJ2-2

CDR3nt: TGTGCCAGCAGCGCGGGACACGGAGTATATTTT
CDR3aa: CASSAGHGVYF
d_gene: NA
abundance: NA
v_gene: TRBV9
j_gene: TRBJ1-3

CDR3nt: TGTGCCAGCAGTTTTAGCGGGAGAACTGATACGCAGTATTTT
CDR3aa: CASSFSGRTDTQYF
d_gene: TRBD2
abundance: NA
v_gene: TRBV6-5
j_gene: TRBJ2-3

CDR3nt: TGCGCCAGCAGCTTGTGGGGCACAGATACGCAGTATTTT
CDR3aa: CASSLWGTDTQYF
d_gene: NA
abundance: NA
v_gene: TRBV5-1
j_gene: TRBJ2-3

CDR3nt: TGTGCCAGCAGCTTAGAGGCGGGGGCCGGGGAGCTGTTTTTT
CDR3aa: CASSLEAGAGELFF
d_gene: TRBD2
abundance: NA
v_gene: TRBV11-2
j_gene: TRBJ2-2

CDR3nt: TGCAGCGTTGGGGGCGGTAGCAGGGAACCCTTTACCAACTATGGCTACACCTTC
CDR3aa: CSVGGGSREPFTNYGYTF
d_gene: NA
abundance: once
v_gene: TRBV29-1
j_gene: TRBJ1-2

CDR3nt: TGTGCCAGCAGCCCTTGGACAGGGGGGGTTTCCTACGAGCAGTACTTC
CDR3aa: CASSPWTGGVSYEQYF
d_gene: TRBD1
abundance: NA
v_gene: TRBV4-2
j_gene: TRBJ2-7

CDR3nt: TGTGCCAGCAGTCTCGCGTATCTTGGGACAGTATATTTT
CDR3aa: CASSLAYLGTVYF
d_gene: TRBD1
abundance: NA
v_gene: TRBV28
j_gene: TRBJ1-3

CDR3nt: TGTGCCAGCAGTGGATCTAGCGGGGGGATTTACAATGAGCAGTTCTTC
CDR3aa: CASSGSSGGIYNEQFF
d_gene: TRBD2
abundance: NA
v_gene: TRBV6-6
j_gene: TRBJ2-1

CDR3nt: TGTGCCAGCAGGGTCGTTAGCGGGAGGAGGCCCGCTAGCTCCTACAATGAGCAGTTCTTC
CDR3aa: CASRVVSGRRPASSYNEQFF
d_gene: TRBD2
abundance: NA
v_gene: TRBV6-4
j_gene: TRBJ2-1

CDR3nt: TGTGCCAGCAGCTCCGTGCCGGGACAGCCATCAAATCAGCCCCAGCATTTT
CDR3aa: CASSSVPGQPSNQPQHF
d_gene: TRBD1
abundance: once
v_gene: TRBV7-8
j_gene: TRBJ1-5

CDR3nt: TGTGCCAGCAGCTTAGGGGGTGGGGGAAACACCATATATTTT
CDR3aa: CASSLGGGGNTIYF
d_gene: NA
abundance: NA
v_gene: TRBV7-8
j_gene: TRBJ1-3

CDR3nt: TGTGCCAGCAGCTCTCTGGGGGTCGACGAGGGCTACACCTTC
CDR3aa: CASSSLGVDEGYTF
d_gene: NA
abundance: once
v_gene: TRBV28
j_gene: TRBJ1-2

CDR3nt: TGTGCCAGCAGTGTCGTAGCTTCGGGAGGGTACAATGAGCAGTTCTTC
CDR3aa: CASSVVASGGYNEQFF
d_gene: TRBD2
abundance: NA
v_gene: TRBV28
j_gene: TRBJ2-1

CDR3nt: TGTGCCAGCAGCCCATGGGGGGATCAGCCCCAGCATTTT
CDR3aa: CASSPWGDQPQHF
d_gene: NA
abundance: NA
v_gene: TRBV5-8
j_gene: TRBJ1-5

CDR3nt: TGTGCCAGCAGCTTAGACCCCAGCGAGCAGTACTTC
CDR3aa: CASSLDPSEQYF
d_gene: NA
abundance: NA
v_gene: TRBV7-6
j_gene: TRBJ2-7

CDR3nt: TGTGCCAGCAGTTCGGACGGTCTCAATCAGCCCCAGCATTTT
CDR3aa: CASSSDGLNQPQHF
d_gene: NA
abundance: few
v_gene: TRBV28
j_gene: TRBJ1-5

CDR3nt: TGCGCCAGCAGCGTCGGACAGGTTCGCTCTGGAAACACCATATATTTT
CDR3aa: CASSVGQVRSGNTIYF
d_gene: TRBD1
abundance: NA
v_gene: TRBV5-1
j_gene: TRBJ1-3

CDR3nt: TGTGCCAGCGTTGGGTCCGGGGGGGCACGGGAGCAGTACTTC
CDR3aa: CASVGSGGAREQYF
d_gene: TRBD2
abundance: NA
v_gene: TRBV6-1
j_gene: TRBJ2-7

CDR3nt: TGTGCCAGCAGCACTGGGGCCAGTGATTGGGGGTACAATGAGCAGTTCTTC
CDR3aa: CASSTGASDWGYNEQFF
d_gene: NA
abundance: NA
v_gene: TRBV11-3
j_gene: TRBJ2-1

CDR3nt: TGTGCCTGGAGTGTGGGGGGGGCCTACAATGAGCAGTTCTTC
CDR3aa: CAWSVGGAYNEQFF
d_gene: TRBD2
abundance: NA
v_gene: TRBV30
j_gene: TRBJ2-1

CDR3nt: TGTGCCAGCAGCTTGGTTGGCATCGAGAATGAGCAGTTCTTC
CDR3aa: CASSLVGIENEQFF
d_gene: NA
abundance: NA
v_gene: TRBV5-4
j_gene: TRBJ2-1

CDR3nt: TGTGCCAGCAGCCGTAGGGGGCAGGGATCCTACGAGCAGTACTTC
CDR3aa: CASSRRGQGSYEQYF
d_gene: TRBD1
abundance: once
v_gene: TRBV7-8
j_gene: TRBJ2-7